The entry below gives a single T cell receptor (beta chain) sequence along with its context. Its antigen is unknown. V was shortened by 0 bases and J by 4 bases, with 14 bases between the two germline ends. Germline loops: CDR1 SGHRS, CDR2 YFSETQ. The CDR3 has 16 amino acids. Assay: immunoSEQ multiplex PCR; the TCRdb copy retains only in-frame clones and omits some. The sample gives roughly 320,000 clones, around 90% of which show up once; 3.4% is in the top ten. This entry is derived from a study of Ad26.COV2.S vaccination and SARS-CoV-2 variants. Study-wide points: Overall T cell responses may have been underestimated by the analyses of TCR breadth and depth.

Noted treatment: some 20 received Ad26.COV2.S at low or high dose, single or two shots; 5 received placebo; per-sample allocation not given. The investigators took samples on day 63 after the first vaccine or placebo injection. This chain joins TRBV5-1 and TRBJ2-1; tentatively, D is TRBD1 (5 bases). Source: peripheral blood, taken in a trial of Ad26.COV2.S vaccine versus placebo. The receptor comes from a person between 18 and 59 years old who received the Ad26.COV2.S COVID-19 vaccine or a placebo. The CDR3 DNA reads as TGCGCCAGCAGCTTGGGGGCAGGGCGTAGGTACAATGAGCAGTTCTTC. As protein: CASSLGAGRRYNEQFF.